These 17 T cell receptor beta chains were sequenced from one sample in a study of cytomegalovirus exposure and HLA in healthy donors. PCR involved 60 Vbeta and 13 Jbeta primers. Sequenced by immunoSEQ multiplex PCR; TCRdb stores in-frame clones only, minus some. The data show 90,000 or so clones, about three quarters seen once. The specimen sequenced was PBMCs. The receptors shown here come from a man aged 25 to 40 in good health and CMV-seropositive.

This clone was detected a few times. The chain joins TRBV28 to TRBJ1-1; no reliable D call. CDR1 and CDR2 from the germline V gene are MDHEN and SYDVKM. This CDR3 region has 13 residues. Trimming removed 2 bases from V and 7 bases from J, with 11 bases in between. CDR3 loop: CASSLPGYDEAFF. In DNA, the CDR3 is TGTGCCAGCAGTTTACCGGGGTATGATGAAGCTTTCTTT. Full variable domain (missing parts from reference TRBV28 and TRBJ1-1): DVKVTQSSRYLVKRTGEKVFLECVQDMDHENMFWYRQDPGLGLRLIYFSYDVKMKEKGDIPEGYSVSREKKERFSLILESASTNQTSMYLCASSLPGYDEAFFGQGTRLTVV.

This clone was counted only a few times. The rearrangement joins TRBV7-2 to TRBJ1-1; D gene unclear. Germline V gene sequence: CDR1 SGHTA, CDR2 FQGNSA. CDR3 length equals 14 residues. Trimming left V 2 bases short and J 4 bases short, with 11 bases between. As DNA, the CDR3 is TGTGCCAGCAGCTTATCTTGGCTAGGCACTGAAGCTTTCTTT. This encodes CASSLSWLGTEAFF.

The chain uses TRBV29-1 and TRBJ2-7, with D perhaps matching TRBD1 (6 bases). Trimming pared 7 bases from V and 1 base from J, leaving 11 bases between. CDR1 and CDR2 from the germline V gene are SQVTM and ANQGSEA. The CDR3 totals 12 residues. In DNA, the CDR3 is TGCAGCGCTACACAGGGATCCTACGAGCAGTACTTC. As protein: CSATQGSYEQYF.

The CDR3 region has the DNA TGTGCCAGCAGCCTGGGACTAGCGGGGTCCACAGATACGCAGTATTTT. Translated, it gives CASSLGLAGSTDTQYF. The gene calls are TRBV5-8 and TRBJ2-3; 13 positions agree with TRBD2. CDR3 length: 16 amino acids. In germline, CDR1 is SGHTS, CDR2 YDEGEE. V lost 4 bases and J lost 2; bases outside the gene matches: 4.

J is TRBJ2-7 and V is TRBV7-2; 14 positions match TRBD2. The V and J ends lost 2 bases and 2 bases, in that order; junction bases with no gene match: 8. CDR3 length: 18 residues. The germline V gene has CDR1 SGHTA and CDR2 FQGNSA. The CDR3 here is CASSLKPGLAGVPYEQYF. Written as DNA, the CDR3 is TGTGCCAGCAGCTTAAAACCGGGACTAGCGGGGGTACCCTACGAGCAGTACTTC.

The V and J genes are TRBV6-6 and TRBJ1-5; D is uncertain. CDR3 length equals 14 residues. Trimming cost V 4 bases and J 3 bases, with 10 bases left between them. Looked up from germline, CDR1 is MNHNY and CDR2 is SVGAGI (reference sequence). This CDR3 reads CASSFQALNQPQHF. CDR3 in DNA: TGTGCCAGCAGTTTTCAGGCCCTCAATCAGCCCCAGCATTTT.

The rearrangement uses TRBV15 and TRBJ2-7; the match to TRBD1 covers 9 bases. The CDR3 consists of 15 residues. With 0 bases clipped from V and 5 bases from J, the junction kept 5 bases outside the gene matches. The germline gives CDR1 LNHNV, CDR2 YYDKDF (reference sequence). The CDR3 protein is CATSRDPTGGDEQYF. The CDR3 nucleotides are TGTGCCACCAGCAGAGATCCCACAGGGGGCGACGAGCAGTACTTC.

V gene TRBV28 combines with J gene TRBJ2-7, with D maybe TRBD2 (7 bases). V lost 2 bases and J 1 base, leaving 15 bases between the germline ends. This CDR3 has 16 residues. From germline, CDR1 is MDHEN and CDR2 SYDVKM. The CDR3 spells CASSLMGAGASYEQYF. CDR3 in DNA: TGTGCCAGCAGTTTAATGGGGGCGGGGGCTTCCTACGAGCAGTACTTC.

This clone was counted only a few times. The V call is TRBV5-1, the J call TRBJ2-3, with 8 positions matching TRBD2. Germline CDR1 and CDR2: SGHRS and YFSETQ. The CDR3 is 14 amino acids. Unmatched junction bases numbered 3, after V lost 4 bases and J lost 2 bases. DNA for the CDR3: TGCGCCAGCAGCCCAGCGGGGGACACAGATACGCAGTATTTT. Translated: CASSPAGDTDTQYF.

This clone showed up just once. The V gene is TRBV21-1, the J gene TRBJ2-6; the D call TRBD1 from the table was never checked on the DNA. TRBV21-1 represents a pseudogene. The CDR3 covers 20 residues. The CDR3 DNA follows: TGTGCCAGCAGCAAAGGCCGAGGGGGACCCGTCGTGGCTGGGGCCAACGTCCTGACTTTC. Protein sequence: CASSKGRGGPVVAGANVLTF.

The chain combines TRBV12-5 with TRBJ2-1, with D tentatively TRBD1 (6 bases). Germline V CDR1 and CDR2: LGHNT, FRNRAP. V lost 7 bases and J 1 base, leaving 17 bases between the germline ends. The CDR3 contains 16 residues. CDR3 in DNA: TGTGCTAGTGCGCCCACAGGGATGTCTTCCTACAATGAGCAGTTCTTC. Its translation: CASAPTGMSSYNEQFF.

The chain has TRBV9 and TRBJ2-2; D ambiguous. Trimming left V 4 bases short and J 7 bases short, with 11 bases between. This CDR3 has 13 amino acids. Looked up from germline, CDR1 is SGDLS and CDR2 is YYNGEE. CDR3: CASSPANSGELFF. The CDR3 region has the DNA TGTGCCAGCAGCCCTGCTAATAGCGGGGAGCTGTTTTTT.

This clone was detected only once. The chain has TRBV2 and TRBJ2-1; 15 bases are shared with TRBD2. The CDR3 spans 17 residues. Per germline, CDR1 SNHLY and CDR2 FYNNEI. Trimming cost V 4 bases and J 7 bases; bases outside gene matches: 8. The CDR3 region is CASSGRTSGGVGNEQFF. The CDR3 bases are TGTGCCAGCAGTGGCCGGACTAGCGGGGGGGTGGGGAATGAGCAGTTCTTC.

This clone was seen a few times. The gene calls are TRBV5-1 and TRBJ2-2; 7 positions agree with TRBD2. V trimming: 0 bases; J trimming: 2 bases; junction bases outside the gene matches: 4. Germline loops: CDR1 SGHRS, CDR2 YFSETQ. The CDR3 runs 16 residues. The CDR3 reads CASSLAAGDNTGELFF. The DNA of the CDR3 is TGCGCCAGCAGCTTGGCGGCGGGGGATAACACCGGGGAGCTGTTTTTT. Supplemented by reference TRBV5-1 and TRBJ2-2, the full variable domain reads KAGVTQTPRYLIKTRGQQVTLSCSPISGHRSVSWYQQTPGQGLQFLFEYFSETQRNKGNFPGRFSGRQFSNSRSEMNVSTLELGDSALYLCASSLAAGDNTGELFFGEGSRLTVL.

The CDR3: CSVETDRIENIQYF. The CDR3, as DNA: TGCAGCGTGGAAACGGACAGGATTGAAAACATTCAGTACTTC. This chain joins TRBV29-1 and TRBJ2-4; 7 bases match TRBD1. The CDR3 contains 14 residues. The V gene's germline CDR1 is SQVTM and CDR2 ANQGSEA. J was trimmed by 5 bases and V by 6 bases; bases with no gene match: 10.

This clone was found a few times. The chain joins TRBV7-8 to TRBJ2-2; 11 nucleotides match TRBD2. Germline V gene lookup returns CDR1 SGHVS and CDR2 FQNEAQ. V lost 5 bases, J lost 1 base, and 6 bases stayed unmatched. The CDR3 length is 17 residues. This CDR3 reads CASSQLAGAWNTGELFF. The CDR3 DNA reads TGTGCCAGCAGCCAACTAGCGGGGGCGTGGAACACCGGGGAGCTGTTTTTT.

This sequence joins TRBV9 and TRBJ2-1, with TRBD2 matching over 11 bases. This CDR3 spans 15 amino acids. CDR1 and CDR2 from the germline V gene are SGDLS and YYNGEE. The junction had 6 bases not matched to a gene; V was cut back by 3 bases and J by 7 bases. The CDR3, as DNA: TGTGCCAGCAGCGGAGGACTAGCGGGCGGTAATGAGCAGTTCTTC. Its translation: CASSGGLAGGNEQFF. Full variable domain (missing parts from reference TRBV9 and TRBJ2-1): DSGVTQTPKHLITATGQRVTLRCSPRSGDLSVYWYQQSLDQGLQFLIQYYNGEERAKGNILERFSAQQFPDLHSELNLSSLELGDSALYFCASSGGLAGGNEQFFGPGTRLTVL.